The following is a T cell receptor beta chain sequence with its context. TCRdb's table, derived via immunoSEQ multiplex PCR, lists solely in-frame clones and lacks some. This table holds roughly 170,000 clones, approximately 86% found once. These data are taken from a study of control samples from healthy donors and cancer patients. Trimming at V came to 5 bases and at J to 6 bases, leaving 9 bases not matched to a gene. In germline, CDR1 is SEHNR, CDR2 FQNEAQ (reference sequence). CDR3 length equals 14 residues. This TCR was recovered from a woman aged 25 to 39 in good health. The sample consisted of blood. V usage is TRBV7-9 and J usage is TRBJ2-7, with TRBD1 matching 8 bases. In nucleotides, the CDR3 is TGTGCCAGCAGCCCCCGGACAGGGTGGGGCGAGCAGTACTTC. Encoded protein: CASSPRTGWGEQYF.